This TCR beta chain derives from a study of shared clonotypes between healthy human individuals. In the study's own analysis: Quality scores were absent from the junction-only immunoSEQ sequences, so filtering differed. Repertoires were generated with immunoSEQ multiplex PCR, while TCRdb's copy carries only in-frame clones and drops some. D and trimming come from the DNA, and the V and J calls and clone size come from that table. The top ten hold 1% to 1.3% of the sample, which has about 2 million clones, about 95% seen once. Naive CD8 cells were CD45RO-negative, positively selected for CCR7, excluding terminally differentiated effector memory CD45RA+ cells. Trimming took 0 bases from V and 2 from J; bases not matched to a gene: 5. The CDR3 is 16 amino acids. The germline CDR1 and CDR2 sequences are SGDLS and YYNGEE.

The V and J genes are TRBV9 and TRBJ2-7; 10 bases agree with TRBD2. The sample consisted of naive CD8+ T cells sorted from blood. The TCR was taken from a man between 18 and 35 years old in good health. CDR3 in DNA: TGTGCCAGCAGCGTAGGCCCCAGCGGGGGGGCCTACGAGCAGTACTTC. Amino acids: CASSVGPSGGAYEQYF.